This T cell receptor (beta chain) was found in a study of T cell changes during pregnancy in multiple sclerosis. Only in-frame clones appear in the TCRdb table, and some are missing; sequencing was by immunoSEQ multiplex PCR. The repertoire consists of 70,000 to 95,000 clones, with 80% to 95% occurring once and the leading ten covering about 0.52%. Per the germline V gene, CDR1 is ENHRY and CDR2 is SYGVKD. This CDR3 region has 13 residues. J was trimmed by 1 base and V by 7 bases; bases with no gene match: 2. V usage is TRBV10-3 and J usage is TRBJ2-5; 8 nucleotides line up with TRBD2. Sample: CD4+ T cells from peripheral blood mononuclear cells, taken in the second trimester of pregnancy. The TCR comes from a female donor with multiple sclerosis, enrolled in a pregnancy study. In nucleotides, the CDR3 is TGTGCCATCACCGGGGGGGCCCAAGAGACCCAGTACTTC. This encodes CAITGGAQETQYF.